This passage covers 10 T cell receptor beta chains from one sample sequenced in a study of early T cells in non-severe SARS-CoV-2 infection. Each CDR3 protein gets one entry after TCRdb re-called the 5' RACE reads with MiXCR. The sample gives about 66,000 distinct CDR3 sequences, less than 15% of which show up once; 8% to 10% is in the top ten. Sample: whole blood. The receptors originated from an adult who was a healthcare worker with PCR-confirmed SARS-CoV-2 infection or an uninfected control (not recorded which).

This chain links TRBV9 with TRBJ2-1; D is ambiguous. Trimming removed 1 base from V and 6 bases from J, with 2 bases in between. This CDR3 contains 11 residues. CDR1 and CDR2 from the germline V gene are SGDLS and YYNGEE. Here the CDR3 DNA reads TGTGCCAGCAGCGTAAGCAATGAGCAGTTCTTC. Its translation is CASSVSNEQFF.

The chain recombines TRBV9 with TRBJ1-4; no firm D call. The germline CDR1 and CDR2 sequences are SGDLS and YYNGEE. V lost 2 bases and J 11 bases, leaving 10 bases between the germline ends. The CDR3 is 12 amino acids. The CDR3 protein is CASSVALGKLFF. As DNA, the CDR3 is TGTGCCAGCAGCGTCGCCTTAGGGAAACTGTTTTTT.

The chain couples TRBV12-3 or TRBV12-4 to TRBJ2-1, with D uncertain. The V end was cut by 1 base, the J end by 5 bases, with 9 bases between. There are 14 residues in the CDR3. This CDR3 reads CASSLGRRDNEQFF. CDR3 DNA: TGTGCCAGCAGTTTAGGGCGGAGAGACAATGAGCAGTTCTTC.

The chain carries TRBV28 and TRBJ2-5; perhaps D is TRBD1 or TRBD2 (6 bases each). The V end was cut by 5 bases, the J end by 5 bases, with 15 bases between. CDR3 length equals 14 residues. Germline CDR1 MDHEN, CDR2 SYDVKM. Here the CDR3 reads CASSPYGGMETQYF. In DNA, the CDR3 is TGTGCCAGCAGTCCCTACGGGGGCATGGAGACCCAGTACTTC.

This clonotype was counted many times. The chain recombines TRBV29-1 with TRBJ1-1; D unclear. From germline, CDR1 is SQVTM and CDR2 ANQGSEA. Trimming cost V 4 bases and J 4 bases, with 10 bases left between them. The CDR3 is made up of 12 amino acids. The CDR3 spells CSVVRGSTEAFF. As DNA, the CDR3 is TGCAGCGTTGTCAGAGGGTCCACTGAAGCTTTCTTT.

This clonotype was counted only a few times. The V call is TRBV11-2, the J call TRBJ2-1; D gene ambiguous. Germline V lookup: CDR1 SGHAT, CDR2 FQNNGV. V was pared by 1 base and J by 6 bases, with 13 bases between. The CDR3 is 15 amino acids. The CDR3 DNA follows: TGTGCCAGCAGCTTAGCCCTACTAAGAGGCAATGAGCAGTTCTTC. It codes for CASSLALLRGNEQFF. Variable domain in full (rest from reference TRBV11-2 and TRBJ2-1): EAGVAQSPRYKIIEKRQSVAFWCNPISGHATLYWYQQILGQGPKLLIQFQNNGVVDDSQLPKDRFSAERLKGVDSTLKIQPAKLEDSAVYLCASSLALLRGNEQFFGPGTRLTVL.

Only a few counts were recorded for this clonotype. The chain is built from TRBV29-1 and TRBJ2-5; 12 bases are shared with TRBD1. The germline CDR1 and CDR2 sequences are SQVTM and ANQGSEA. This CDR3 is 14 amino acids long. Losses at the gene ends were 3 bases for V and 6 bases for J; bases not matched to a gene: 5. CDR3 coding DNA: TGCAGCGTTGATTCCGGGACAGGGGGCAAGACCCAGTACTTC. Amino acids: CSVDSGTGGKTQYF.

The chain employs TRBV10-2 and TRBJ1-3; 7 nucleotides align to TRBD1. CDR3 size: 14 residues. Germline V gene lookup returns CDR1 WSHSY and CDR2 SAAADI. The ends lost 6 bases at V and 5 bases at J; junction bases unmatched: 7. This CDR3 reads CASRLPGQRNTIYF. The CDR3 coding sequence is TGCGCCAGCAGGCTACCGGGACAGCGAAACACCATATATTTT.

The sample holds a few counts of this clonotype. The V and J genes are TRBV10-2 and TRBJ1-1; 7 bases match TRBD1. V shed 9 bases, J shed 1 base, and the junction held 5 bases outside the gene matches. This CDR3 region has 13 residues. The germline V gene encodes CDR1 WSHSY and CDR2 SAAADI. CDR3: CASKTGTNTEAFF. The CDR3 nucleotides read TGCGCCAGTAAGACAGGGACGAACACTGAAGCTTTCTTT.

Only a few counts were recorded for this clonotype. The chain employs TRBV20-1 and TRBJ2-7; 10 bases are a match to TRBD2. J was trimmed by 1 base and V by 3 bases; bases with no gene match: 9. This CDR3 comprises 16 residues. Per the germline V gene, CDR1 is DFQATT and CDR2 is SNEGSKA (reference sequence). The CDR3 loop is CSASPPSGSRSYEQYF. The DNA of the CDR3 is TGCAGTGCTAGTCCACCTAGCGGGAGTCGATCCTACGAGCAGTACTTC.